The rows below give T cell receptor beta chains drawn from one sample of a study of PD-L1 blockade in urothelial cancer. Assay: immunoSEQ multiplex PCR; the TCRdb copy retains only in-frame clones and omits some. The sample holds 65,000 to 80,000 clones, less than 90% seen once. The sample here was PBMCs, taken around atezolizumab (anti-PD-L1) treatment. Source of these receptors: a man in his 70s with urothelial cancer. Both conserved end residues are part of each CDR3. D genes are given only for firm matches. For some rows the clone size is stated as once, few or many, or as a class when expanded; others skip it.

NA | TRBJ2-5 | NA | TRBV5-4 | TGTGCCAGCAGCCCGTGGACAGCCCAAGAGACCCAGTACTTC | CASSPWTAQETQYF
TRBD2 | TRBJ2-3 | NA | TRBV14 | TGTGCCAGCAGCTCCCTGACTAGCGGGAGAACAGATACGCAGTATTTT | CASSSLTSGRTDTQYF
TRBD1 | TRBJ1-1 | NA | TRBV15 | TGTGCCACCAGCAGAGAAGGACAGGTCGCCACTGAAGCTTTCTTT | CATSREGQVATEAFF
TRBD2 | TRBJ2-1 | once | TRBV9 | TGTGCCAGCAGCGTCGCTGGACTAGCGGGAGAGAGTGAGCAGTTCTTC | CASSVAGLAGESEQFF
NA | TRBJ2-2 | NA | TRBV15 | TGTGCCACCAGCAGAGAACAGGGTAGCACCGGGGAGCTGTTTTTT | CATSREQGSTGELFF
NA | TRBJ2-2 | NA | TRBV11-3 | TGTGCCAGCAGCTTAGGCAGGGGCCGTCTTTACACCGGGGAGCTGTTTTTT | CASSLGRGRLYTGELFF
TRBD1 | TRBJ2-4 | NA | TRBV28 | TGTGCCAGCAGCCCACCCCAGGGGGCGCGGGCCAAAAACATTCAGTACTTC | CASSPPQGARAKNIQYF
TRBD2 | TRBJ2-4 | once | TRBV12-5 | TGTGCTAGTGGTTTGGTACAGGCTGGGGGACTAGCGGGAGGGCCCCGGGACATTCAGTACTTC | CASGLVQAGGLAGGPRDIQYF
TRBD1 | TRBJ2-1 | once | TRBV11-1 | TGTGCCAGCAGCTTAGCGGGGACAGGCCCTGGTGAGCAGTTCTTC | CASSLAGTGPGEQFF
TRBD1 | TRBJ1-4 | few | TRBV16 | TGTGCCAGCAGCCCGGGACAGGGTTGGGCTAATGAAAAACTGTTTTTT | CASSPGQGWANEKLFF
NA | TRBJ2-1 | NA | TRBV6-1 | TGTGCCAGCAGTGGAAGGGCGGGTTTAAAAGATGAGCAGTTCTTC | CASSGRAGLKDEQFF
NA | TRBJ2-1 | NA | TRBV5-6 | TGTGCCAGCAGCGTCGTCAGTTCTGAGCAGTTCTTC | CASSVVSSEQFF
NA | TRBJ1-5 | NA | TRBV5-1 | TGCGCCAGCAGCTTGGCCGAGAATCAGCCCCAGCATTTT | CASSLAENQPQHF
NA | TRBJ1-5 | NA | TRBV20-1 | TGCAGTGCATCGTCAGGGGTTTCCCAGCATTTT | CSASSGVSQHF
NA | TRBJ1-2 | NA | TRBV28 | TGTGCCAGCAGTGCCAGCTATGGCTACACCTTC | CASSASYGYTF
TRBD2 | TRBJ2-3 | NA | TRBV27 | TGTGCCAGCAGCCTGGGACTAGCCACAGATACGCAGTATTTT | CASSLGLATDTQYF
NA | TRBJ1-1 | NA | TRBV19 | TGTGCCAGTAGCCGACAGGCGAGCACTGAAGCTTTCTTT | CASSRQASTEAFF
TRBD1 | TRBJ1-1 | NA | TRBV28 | TGTGCCAGCAGTTTATCCAGGGGGCTCCGGGCCGGCGAAGCTTTCTTT | CASSLSRGLRAGEAFF
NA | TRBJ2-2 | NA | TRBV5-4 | TGTGCCAGCACCCTTGACAGGATTAACACCGGGGAGCTGTTTTTT | CASTLDRINTGELFF
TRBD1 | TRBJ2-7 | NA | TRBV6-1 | TGTGCCAGCAGTGGACGACAGGGTGCGTACGAGCAGTACTTC | CASSGRQGAYEQYF
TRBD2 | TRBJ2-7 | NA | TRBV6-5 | TGTGCCAGCAGTTACCACAGCGGGACGAGCTCCTACGAGCAGTACTTC | CASSYHSGTSSYEQYF
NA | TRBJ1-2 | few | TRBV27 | TGTGCCAGCAGATGGGAGACCACCGACGCTAACTATGGCTACACCTTC | CASRWETTDANYGYTF
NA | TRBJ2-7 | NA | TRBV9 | TGTGCCAGCAGCGTAGGGGCTAGCGCTACCTACGAGCAGTACTTC | CASSVGASATYEQYF
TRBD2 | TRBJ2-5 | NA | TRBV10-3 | TGTGCCATCAGGGGACTATCAGACGTGGGAGAGACCCAGTACTTC | CAIRGLSDVGETQYF
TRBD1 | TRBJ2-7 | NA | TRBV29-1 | TGCAGCGTTGGGACAGGGCGAAACGAGCAGTACTTC | CSVGTGRNEQYF
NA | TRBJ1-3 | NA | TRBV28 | TGTGCCAGCCGCCAGGGGACCTCTGGAAACACCATATATTTT | CASRQGTSGNTIYF
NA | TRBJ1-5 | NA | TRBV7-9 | TGTGCCAGCAGCTTAAGGGGGAGCAATCAGCCCCAGCATTTT | CASSLRGSNQPQHF
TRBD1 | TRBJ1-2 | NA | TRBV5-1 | TGCGCCAGCAGCTTGGCAGCAGGGGGCGTGAATGGCTACACCTTC | CASSLAAGGVNGYTF
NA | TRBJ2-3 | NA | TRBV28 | TGTGCCAGCAGTTTAGGGGGGTATACGCAGTATTTT | CASSLGGYTQYF
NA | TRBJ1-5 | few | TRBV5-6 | TGTGCCAGCAGCTTGAGCACCAATCAGCCCCAGCATTTT | CASSLSTNQPQHF
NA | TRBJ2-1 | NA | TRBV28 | TGTGCCAGCAGTTTGCCAGGTTCATCCCTGAATGAGCAGTTCTTC | CASSLPGSSLNEQFF
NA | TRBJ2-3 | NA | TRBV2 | TGTGCCAGCAGTAAGTCTAGCGCCTTCGCTAGCACAGATACGCAGTATTTT | CASSKSSAFASTDTQYF
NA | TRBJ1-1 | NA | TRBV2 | TGTGCCAGCAGTGGTAGGACAGCTAGAGTTTTGAACACTGAAGCTTTCTTT | CASSGRTARVLNTEAFF
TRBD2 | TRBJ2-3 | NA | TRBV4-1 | TGCGCCAGCAGCCAAGGGGGTAGCGGGGTACACGATACGCAGTATTTT | CASSQGGSGVHDTQYF
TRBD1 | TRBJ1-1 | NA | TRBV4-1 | TGCGCCAGCAGCCGGAAACTGAATCCGGGACAGGGAATGAGGAGCACTGAAGCTTTCTTT | CASSRKLNPGQGMRSTEAFF
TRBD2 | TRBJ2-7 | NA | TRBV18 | TGTGCCAGCTCACCGACTAGCGGGGGCTCCTACGAGCAGTACTTC | CASSPTSGGSYEQYF
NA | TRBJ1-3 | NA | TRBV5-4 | TGTGCCAGCAGCCTACAGGGCCCTGGAAACACCATATATTTT | CASSLQGPGNTIYF
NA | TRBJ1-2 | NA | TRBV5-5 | TGTGCCAGCAGCTTCCACCGTGGGCGAGATGGCTACACCTTC | CASSFHRGRDGYTF
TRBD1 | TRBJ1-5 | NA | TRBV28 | TGTGCCAGCAGTTTGTGGGGCTCCGGGACAGTTAATCAGCCCCAGCATTTT | CASSLWGSGTVNQPQHF
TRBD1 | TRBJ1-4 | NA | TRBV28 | TGTGCCAGCAGTTTAGGGACAGGGAATGAAAAACTGTTTTTT | CASSLGTGNEKLFF
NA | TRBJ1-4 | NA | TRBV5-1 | TGCGCCAGCAGCTTGGGGCCTTCGCGGGGTTCAACTAATGAAAAACTGTTTTTT | CASSLGPSRGSTNEKLFF
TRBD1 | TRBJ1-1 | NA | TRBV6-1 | TGTGCCAGCAGTGGCGGGACAGTAGCTTTCTTT | CASSGGTVAFF
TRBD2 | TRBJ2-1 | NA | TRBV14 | TGTGCCAGCAGCCAAGGACTAGCGGGTGAGCAGTTCTTC | CASSQGLAGEQFF